A single sample is the source of the 18 T cell receptor beta chains below, sequenced in a study of cytomegalovirus exposure and HLA in healthy donors. Vbeta (60) and Jbeta (13) primers were used in the PCR. This table comes from immunoSEQ multiplex PCR, and its TCRdb copy is limited to in-frame clones, with some not included. The data show 150,000 to 250,000 clones, with around 80% seen just once and approximately 4.7% held by the top ten. The sequencing input was PBMCs. All receptors derive from a woman in her 30s in good health and CMV-seropositive.

The chain is built from TRBV15 and TRBJ2-1; no clear D. The CDR3 consists of 15 residues. Germline V CDR1 and CDR2: LNHNV, YYDKDF (reference sequence). Trimming pared 5 bases from V and 0 bases from J, leaving 11 bases between. CDR3 loop: CATSGRLSSYNEQFF. The CDR3 DNA is TGTGCCACCAGCGGCCGACTGTCCTCCTACAATGAGCAGTTCTTC.

The chain is built from TRBV4-1 and TRBJ2-4; a weak D match, TRBD2 (6 bases). V was trimmed by 2 bases and J by 9 bases, leaving 17 bases between them. Germline values: CDR1 MGHRA, CDR2 YSYEKL. The CDR3 extends over 15 amino acids. The CDR3 protein is CASSQSASAWPIQYF. Written as DNA, the CDR3 is TGCGCCAGCAGCCAATCCGCTAGCGCCTGGCCCATTCAGTACTTC.

The V and J genes are TRBV27 and TRBJ1-5; D gene unclear. This CDR3 is built from 17 residues. V lost 5 bases to trimming and J lost 0 bases, with 17 bases between them. Germline V gene sequence: CDR1 MNHEY, CDR2 SMNVEV (reference sequence). The DNA of the CDR3 is TGTGCCAGCAGTACTTTGCGCGGCGCCTATAGCAATCAGCCCCAGCATTTT. This sequence encodes CASSTLRGAYSNQPQHF.

This rearrangement joins TRBV10-2 to TRBJ2-1; 11 bases map to TRBD2. Trimming at V came to 0 bases and at J to 9 bases, leaving 16 bases not matched to a gene. The CDR3 spans 19 residues. Germline V gene sequence: CDR1 WSHSY, CDR2 SAAADI. As DNA, the CDR3 is TGCGCCAGCAGTGAGTCGGGTAGCGGGGGGGCCCAGGCAACAAGTGAGCAGTTCTTC. This sequence encodes CASSESGSGGAQATSEQFF.

This clone came up once. The CDR3 region has the DNA TGCGCCAGCAGCGTGACAGCTACCTACTCTCTCACTGAAGCTTTCTTT. Translation: CASSVTATYSLTEAFF. The chain carries TRBV5-1 and TRBJ1-1; D possibly corresponds to TRBD1 (5 bases). V was clipped by 4 bases and J by 4 bases, with 20 bases between them. The CDR3 spans 16 residues. Germline lookup yields CDR1 SGHRS and CDR2 YFSETQ.

The rearrangement links TRBV2 to TRBJ1-2; possibly TRBD1 for D (5 bases). The CDR3 is 12 residues long. Trimming cost V 4 bases and J 4 bases, with 7 bases left between them. The germline V gene encodes CDR1 SNHLY and CDR2 FYNNEI. This CDR3 reads CASSGQIYGYTF. Written as DNA, the CDR3 is TGTGCCAGCAGTGGACAGATCTATGGCTACACCTTC.

This clone was observed once. The chain links TRBV15 to TRBJ2-2, with no clear D. Germline-derived CDR1 and CDR2 are LNHNV and YYDKDF (reference sequence). CDR3 size: 13 residues. Between the trimmed V and J ends, which lost 1 base and 6 bases, there was a span of 6 bases. CDR3 loop: CATSRVLAGELFF. In DNA, the CDR3 is TGTGCCACCAGCAGAGTACTCGCCGGGGAGCTGTTTTTT.

The V and J genes are TRBV7-2 and TRBJ2-1, with D perhaps TRBD2 (5 bases). There are 14 residues in the CDR3. Trimming shortened V by 1 base and J by 6 bases, and 10 bases separated the two germline ends. Germline V gene data show CDR1 as SGHTA and CDR2 as FQGNSA. The DNA of the CDR3 is TGTGCCAGCAGCTTAGTAGACGGGATCAATGAGCAGTTCTTC. Its protein is CASSLVDGINEQFF. The full variable domain, in which reference TRBV7-2 and TRBJ2-1 provide the parts outside the CDR3, is GAGVSQSPSNKVTEKGKDVELRCDPISGHTALYWYRQSLGQGLEFLIYFQGNSAPDKSGLPSDRFSAERTGGSVSTLTIQRTQQEDSAVYLCASSLVDGINEQFFGPGTRLTVL.

The J gene is TRBJ2-1, the V gene TRBV11-3; possibly TRBD1 for D (5 bases). This CDR3 has 15 amino acids. Trimming took 0 bases from V and 3 from J, leaving 9 bases between them. Germline CDR1 reads SGHNT; CDR2 reads YENEEA. CDR3 sequence (DNA): TGTGCCAGCAGCTTAGACTCAGGGATCTACAATGAGCAGTTCTTC. Protein product: CASSLDSGIYNEQFF.

The chain carries TRBV14 and TRBJ1-2; D perhaps matches TRBD1 (5 bases). Germline CDR1 SGHDN, CDR2 FVKESK. V lost 2 bases and J lost 8, with 15 bases in between. The CDR3 runs 14 residues. Here the CDR3 DNA reads TGTGCCAGCAGCCAAACTCTTACAGGATCAGGCTACACCTTC. It codes for CASSQTLTGSGYTF.

This chain links TRBV2 with TRBJ2-1, with 9 bases fitting TRBD2. The V gene end was trimmed by 5 bases and the J gene end by 0 bases; junction bases not matched to a gene: 2. Germline CDR1 reads SNHLY; CDR2 reads FYNNEI. CDR3 length: 15 amino acids. The CDR3 region is CASSRLAASYNEQFF. CDR3 DNA sequence: TGTGCCAGCAGTCGACTAGCGGCCTCCTACAATGAGCAGTTCTTC.

This chain uses TRBV27 with TRBJ2-1; D possibly corresponds to TRBD1 (6 bases). This CDR3 is built from 14 residues. V was pared by 6 bases and J by 6 bases, with 15 bases between. Germline CDR1 and CDR2: MNHEY and SMNVEV (reference sequence). CDR3 in amino acids: CASRAIDRLNEQFF. CDR3 nucleotides: TGTGCCAGCAGGGCTATCGACAGGCTCAATGAGCAGTTCTTC.

The V call is TRBV6-4, the J call TRBJ1-1; D is undetermined. With 5 bases removed from V and 3 bases from J, the gap between germline ends came to 16 bases. CDR3 length equals 15 residues. The V gene's germline CDR1 is MRHNA and CDR2 SNTAGT. The CDR3 reads CASSPTGFIDTEAFF. DNA of the CDR3: TGTGCCAGCAGTCCCACCGGGTTTATCGACACTGAAGCTTTCTTT.

J is TRBJ1-2 and V is TRBV6-1; 9 bases align to TRBD1. The CDR3 consists of 14 residues. Trimming at V came to 5 bases and at J to 5 bases, leaving 6 bases not matched to a gene. Germline lookup yields CDR1 MNHNS and CDR2 SASEGT. CDR3 sequence reads: CASSPLDRGYGYTF. The DNA for the CDR3 is TGTGCCAGCAGTCCCCTCGACAGGGGGTATGGCTACACCTTC.

The chain carries TRBV6-1 and TRBJ2-5; D ambiguous. V was trimmed by 1 base and J by 1 base, leaving 10 bases between them. The CDR3 length is 15 residues. Germline loops: CDR1 MNHNS, CDR2 SASEGT. The CDR3 loop reads CASSEDYSAQETQYF. The CDR3 DNA reads as TGTGCCAGCAGTGAAGACTATAGTGCCCAAGAGACCCAGTACTTC.

The CDR3 reads CASSSTGAEAFF. The CDR3 nucleotides read TGCGCCAGCAGTTCTACAGGGGCCGAAGCTTTCTTT. The V gene is TRBV5-1, the J gene TRBJ1-1; 7 bases align to TRBD1. Germline CDR1 reads SGHRS; CDR2 reads YFSETQ. V dropped 5 bases and J dropped 8; count of bases not matched to a gene: 6. This CDR3 has 12 amino acids.

The rearrangement uses TRBV19 and TRBJ1-1; TRBD1 might be the D (5 bases). CDR1 and CDR2 from the germline V gene are LNHDA and SQIVND (reference sequence). The CDR3 consists of 15 residues. Trimming pared 3 bases from V and 0 bases from J, leaving 11 bases between. CDR3: CASSMGGGLNTEAFF. The CDR3 coding sequence is TGTGCCAGTAGTATGGGGGGAGGGTTGAACACTGAAGCTTTCTTT.

The V and J genes are TRBV27 and TRBJ1-2, with 9 bases lining up with TRBD1. V lost 1 base and J lost 1; bases outside the gene matches: 7. The CDR3 extends over 17 amino acids. Germline CDR1 MNHEY, CDR2 SMNVEV (reference sequence). In nucleotides, the CDR3 is TGTGCCAGCAGTTTATTGCCGAGGACAGGGGATAACTATGGCTACACCTTC. Translation gives CASSLLPRTGDNYGYTF.